Shown below are 11 T cell receptor beta chains from a single sample sequenced in a study of early T cells in non-severe SARS-CoV-2 infection. Using its own MiXCR run on the 5' RACE reads, TCRdb lists one record per CDR3 protein. The repertoire includes around 70,000 distinct CDR3 sequences, about 12% of them detected once, and approximately 3.9% sits in the top ten. The sequenced sample consisted of whole blood. Receptors were obtained from an adult who was a healthcare worker with PCR-confirmed SARS-CoV-2 infection or an uninfected control (not recorded which).

This clonotype has a count of ten or more. V and J are TRBV20-1 and TRBJ1-5; no reliable D call. Germline V gene data show CDR1 as DFQATT and CDR2 as SNEGSKA (reference sequence). The CDR3 contains 14 residues. V shed 0 bases and J shed 7 bases, with 13 bases lying between them. The CDR3 loop is CSARDGFLSQPQHF. In DNA, the CDR3 is TGCAGTGCTAGAGATGGGTTCTTGAGCCAGCCCCAGCATTTT.

The chain uses TRBV5-4 and TRBJ1-2; D not certain. Trimming shortened V by 2 bases and J by 7 bases, and 15 bases separated the two germline ends. Per germline, CDR1 SGHNT and CDR2 YYREEE (reference sequence). This CDR3 region has 14 residues. The CDR3 sequence is CASSFGRRLSGYTF. The CDR3 nucleotides are TGTGCCAGCAGCTTTGGGAGAAGGCTCTCTGGCTACACCTTC.

This clonotype was counted many times. The chain carries TRBV6-1 and TRBJ1-2; D is uncertain. Trimming took off 1 base at V and 9 bases at J, with 12 bases between the two ends. The CDR3 covers 13 residues. Germline CDR1 MNHNS, CDR2 SASEGT. The DNA of the CDR3 is TGTGCCAGCAGTGAAGGGGCTGCTAGACGCTACACCTTC. Translation gives CASSEGAARRYTF.

This clonotype was seen at least ten times. This chain uses TRBV28 with TRBJ2-6, with 11 positions matching TRBD2. The CDR3 runs to 16 residues. The germline V gene has CDR1 MDHEN and CDR2 SYDVKM. Trimming at V came to 2 bases and at J to 3 bases, leaving 0 bases not matched to a gene. This chain's CDR3 is CASSLLAGGGANVLTF. Written as DNA, the CDR3 is TGTGCCAGCAGTTTACTAGCGGGAGGTGGGGCCAACGTCCTGACTTTC.

Written as DNA, the CDR3 is TGTGCCAGCACCGGGACTAGCGGTCACAATGAGCAGTTCTTC. Its translation is CASTGTSGHNEQFF. The chain recombines TRBV6-5 with TRBJ2-1, with 11 nucleotides matching TRBD2. Germline V CDR1 and CDR2: MNHEY, SVGAGI. This CDR3 has 14 residues. V shed 7 bases, J shed 5 bases, and the junction held 4 bases outside the gene matches.

This rearrangement joins TRBV20-1 to TRBJ1-1; D call uncertain. The CDR3 consists of 14 residues. Per the germline V gene, CDR1 is DFQATT and CDR2 is SNEGSKA (reference sequence). V was clipped by 1 base and J by 4 bases, with 13 bases between them. The CDR3 bases are TGCAGTGCTAGAGTGGTACACCTGAGCACTGAAGCTTTCTTT. The encoded protein is CSARVVHLSTEAFF.

This clonotype was detected ten times or more. The rearrangement links TRBV5-1 to TRBJ2-3; TRBD2 aligns across 9 bases. The CDR3 runs to 14 residues. V dropped 5 bases and J dropped 0; count of bases not matched to a gene: 1. Germline CDR1 and CDR2: SGHRS and YFSETQ. The CDR3 sequence: CASRTSGSTDTQYF. DNA of the CDR3: TGCGCCAGCAGGACTAGCGGAAGCACAGATACGCAGTATTTT.

Comments on this clonotype: One end of the junction does not line up with germline, which may come from a read error. The chain recombines TRBV28 with TRBJ2-1; tentatively, D is TRBD2 (7 bases). The CDR3 runs 8 residues. Germline V gene lookup returns CDR1 MDHEN and CDR2 SYDVKM. The CDR3 DNA is TGTGCCGCAGAGGGGGGGGACTTC. It specifies CAAEGGDF.

This chain joins TRBV4-1 and TRBJ2-5, with D unresolved. Between the trimmed V and J ends, which lost 0 bases and 1 base, there was a span of 9 bases. The germline V gene encodes CDR1 MGHRA and CDR2 YSYEKL. This CDR3 has 15 amino acids. The CDR3 nucleotides read TGCGCCAGCAGCCAAGAGATAGGCCCCCAAGAGACCCAGTACTTC. Protein: CASSQEIGPQETQYF.

This clonotype was recorded many times. CDR3 nucleotides: TGCAGTGCTAGAGATAAGCGGTTTCGAGAAAAACTGTTTTTT. Amino acids: CSARDKRFREKLFF. This chain uses TRBV20-1 with TRBJ1-4; no definite D call. The V end lost 0 bases, the J end lost 8 bases, and 13 bases lay between the germline ends. The germline V gene encodes CDR1 DFQATT and CDR2 SNEGSKA (reference sequence). CDR3 length equals 14 residues.

The chain carries TRBV3-1 and TRBJ2-1; D is uncertain. The CDR3 contains 12 residues. Trimming left V 0 bases short and J 10 bases short, with 7 bases between. Germline values: CDR1 LGHDT, CDR2 YNNKEL (reference sequence). The CDR3 DNA reads as TGTGCCAGCAGCCAAGACTATCCGGAGCAGTTCTTC. Translation: CASSQDYPEQFF.